This T cell receptor (beta chain) was recovered during a study of regulatory T cells in long-lasting Graves disease. Study-level results: Newly diagnosed disease favored TRBV20-1 and TRBJ2-1 over persistent disease.

Construction of the TCR beta libraries employed iRepertoire HTBI primers in conjunction with Arm-PCR of CDR3 regions. Under the authors' procedure: Overall, samples carried approximately 60 TRBV and 15 or so TRBJ segments. TCRdb ran MiXCR on the multiplex PCR reads and lists one entry per CDR3 protein. The authors' filters were not applied to this entry. The sample records around 230,000 distinct CDR3 sequences, around 19% being singletons. The CDR3 extends over 16 amino acids. Germline CDR1 is SGHVS and CDR2 is FQNEAQ. Trimming removed 5 bases from V and 7 bases from J; junction bases left unmatched: 12. The time point: newly diagnosed GD, antithyroid drugs for less than 3 months. RNA isolated from PBMCs was used to make the TCR library. Patients all came to the study from an endocrinology department in Xi'an, China. This clonotype was observed at least ten times. Its antigen is unknown.

Specimen: peripheral blood mononuclear cells (PBMCs), collected at new diagnosis, from a patient treated with antithyroid drugs. This clonotype originated in a female donor with Graves disease. The chain uses TRBV7-8 and TRBJ1-4; 8 nucleotides align to TRBD1. The DNA of the CDR3 is TGTGCCAGCAGCCAATTAGCGGGGACAGGCGGTGAAAAACTGTTTTTT. This gives the protein CASSQLAGTGGEKLFF.